The source of this TCR beta chain is a study of cytomegalovirus exposure and HLA in healthy donors. Overall study context: In terms of ancestry, the Caucasian-associated cluster contained roughly 80% of the approximately 400 genotyped donors. Regarding the study as a whole: Among TCR sequences, most were rare, though some public TCRs appeared in many donors. Specific recognition of CMV antigens was confirmed in vitro for a few chains (all CMV-associated).

The CDR3 contains 16 residues. The V gene's germline CDR1 is LNHDA and CDR2 SQIVND (reference sequence). Trimming at V came to 1 base and at J to 11 bases, leaving 16 bases not matched to a gene. This clone was detected only a few times. Its specificity is unknown. PCR used 60 Vbeta primers and 13 Jbeta primers. The repertoire was sequenced with immunoSEQ multiplex PCR; TCRdb's copy has only in-frame clones and lacks some. The repertoire has about 180,000 clones, roughly 79% of them found once; the top ten carry about 3%. This chain uses TRBV19 with TRBJ1-1; 7 nucleotides match TRBD1. Sequencing input: PBMCs. This clonotype was obtained from a male donor in good health and CMV-seronegative. CDR3 sequence: CASSIAAGPRQGRAFF. The CDR3 region has the DNA TGTGCCAGTAGTATAGCCGCCGGACCTCGACAGGGCAGGGCTTTCTTT.